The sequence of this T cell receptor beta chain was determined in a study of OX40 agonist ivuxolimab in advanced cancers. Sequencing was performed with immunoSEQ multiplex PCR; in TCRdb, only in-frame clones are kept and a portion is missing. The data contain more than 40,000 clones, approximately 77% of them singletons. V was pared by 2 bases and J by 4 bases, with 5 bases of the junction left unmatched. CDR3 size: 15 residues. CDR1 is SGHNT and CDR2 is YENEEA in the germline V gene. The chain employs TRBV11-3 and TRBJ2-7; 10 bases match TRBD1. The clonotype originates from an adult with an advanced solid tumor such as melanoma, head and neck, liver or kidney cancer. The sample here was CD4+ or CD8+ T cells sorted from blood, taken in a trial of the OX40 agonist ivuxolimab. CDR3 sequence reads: CASSLTGTGAYEQYF. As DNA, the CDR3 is TGTGCCAGCAGCTTAACCGGGACAGGGGCATACGAGCAGTACTTC.